The 5 T cell receptor beta chains reported below all come from one sample, sequenced in a study of blood T cell repertoires in COVID-19. Profiling relied on immunoSEQ multiplex PCR, and the TCRdb table lists in-frame clones only, not all of them. Of approximately 440,000 clones detected, about nine tenths appear once; the ten largest clones hold 0.6%. The sample was PBMCs or T cells enriched from blood (not recorded which). Receptor source: a man in his late teens or twenties who had recovered from COVID-19.

The chain is built from TRBV3-1 (or the pseudogene TRBV3-2) and TRBJ2-1; D is uncertain. The CDR3 covers 16 residues. Germline V gives CDR1 LGHDT, CDR2 YNNKEL (reference sequence). The V and J ends lost 4 bases and 8 bases respectively, with 21 bases between them. CDR3 sequence (DNA): TGTGCCAGCAGCCCTTATGGTGGAAAGGCGGTCGATGAGCAGTTCTTC. Its protein product is CASSPYGGKAVDEQFF.

The chain uses TRBV6-6 and TRBJ2-3, with 12 bases that match TRBD2. Losses at the gene ends were 7 bases for V and 4 bases for J; bases not matched to a gene: 6. The CDR3 is 15 amino acids. The germline CDR1 and CDR2 sequences are MNHNY and SVGAGI (reference sequence). This CDR3 is CASIQRLAGADTQYF. CDR3 sequence (DNA): TGTGCCAGCATCCAGAGACTAGCGGGGGCAGATACGCAGTATTTT.

V gene TRBV14 combines with J gene TRBJ1-4; TRBD1 matches 7 bases. Germline CDR1 and CDR2: SGHDN and FVKESK. Germline trimming cut 4 bases from V and 10 bases from J; bases unmatched to any gene: 15. This CDR3 has 16 residues. The CDR3 here is CASSPLGGQLSRKLFF. DNA for the CDR3: TGTGCCAGCAGCCCCCTGGGGGGACAGCTAAGCAGAAAACTGTTTTTT.

This clone came up a few times. The rearrangement links TRBV6-5 to TRBJ2-7, with 10 bases lining up with TRBD2. Germline lookup yields CDR1 MNHEY and CDR2 SVGAGI. The V gene end was trimmed by 5 bases and the J gene end by 1 base; junction bases not matched to a gene: 5. This CDR3 contains 15 residues. The CDR3 is CASSLLAGVSYEQYF. DNA for the CDR3: TGTGCCAGCAGTCTCCTAGCGGGAGTTTCCTACGAGCAGTACTTC.

This clone was seen a few times. J is TRBJ1-5 and V is TRBV27; 8 bases line up with TRBD1. The CDR3 loop spans 13 amino acids. The germline V gene has CDR1 MNHEY and CDR2 SMNVEV (reference sequence). With V trimmed by 5 bases and J by 6 bases, 3 bases remained unmatched. The CDR3 nucleotides read TGTGCCAGCAGTCGGACAGGGACTCAGCCCCAGCATTTT. Translation: CASSRTGTQPQHF.